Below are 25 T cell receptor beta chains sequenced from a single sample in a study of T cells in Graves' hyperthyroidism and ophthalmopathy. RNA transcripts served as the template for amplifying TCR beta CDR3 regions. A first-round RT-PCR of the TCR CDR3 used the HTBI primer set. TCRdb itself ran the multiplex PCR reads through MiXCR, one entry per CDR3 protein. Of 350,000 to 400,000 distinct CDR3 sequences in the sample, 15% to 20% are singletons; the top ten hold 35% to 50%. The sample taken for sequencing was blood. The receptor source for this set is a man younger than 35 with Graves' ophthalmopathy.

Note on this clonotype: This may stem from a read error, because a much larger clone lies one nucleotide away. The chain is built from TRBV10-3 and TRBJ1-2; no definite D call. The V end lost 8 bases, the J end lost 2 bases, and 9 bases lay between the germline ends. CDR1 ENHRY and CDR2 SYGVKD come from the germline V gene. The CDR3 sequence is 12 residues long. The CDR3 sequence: CAIAGNNYGYTF. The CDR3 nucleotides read TGTGCCATCGCGGGGAACAACTATGGCTACACCTTC.

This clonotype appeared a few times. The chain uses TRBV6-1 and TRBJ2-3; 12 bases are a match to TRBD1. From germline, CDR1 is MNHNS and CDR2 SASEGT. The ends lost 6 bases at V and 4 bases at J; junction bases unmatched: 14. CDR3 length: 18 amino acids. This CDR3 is CASRTGTGGVSDPDTQYF. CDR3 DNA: TGTGCCAGCAGAACCGGGACAGGGGGCGTTTCGGATCCAGATACGCAGTATTTT.

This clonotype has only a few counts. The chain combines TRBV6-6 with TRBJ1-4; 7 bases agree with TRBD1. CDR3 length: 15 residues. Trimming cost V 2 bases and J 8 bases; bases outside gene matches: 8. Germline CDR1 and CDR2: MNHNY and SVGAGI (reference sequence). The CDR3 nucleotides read TGTGCCAGCAGTTACCTGAAGGGACAGTCGGAAAAACTGTTTTTT. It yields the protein CASSYLKGQSEKLFF.

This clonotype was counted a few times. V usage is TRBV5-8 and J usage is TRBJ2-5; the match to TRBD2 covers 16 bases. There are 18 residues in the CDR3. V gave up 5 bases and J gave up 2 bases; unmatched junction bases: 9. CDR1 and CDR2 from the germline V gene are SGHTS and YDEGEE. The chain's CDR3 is CASRKGTSGGAGQETQYF. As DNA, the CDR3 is TGTGCCAGCAGGAAGGGGACTAGCGGGGGGGCCGGGCAAGAGACCCAGTACTTC. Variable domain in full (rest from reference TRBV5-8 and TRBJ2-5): EAGVTQSPTHLIKTRGQQATLRCSPISGHTSVYWYQQALGLGLQFLLWYDEGEERNRGNFPPRFSGRQFPNYSSELNVNALELEDSALYLCASRKGTSGGAGQETQYFGPGTRLLVL.

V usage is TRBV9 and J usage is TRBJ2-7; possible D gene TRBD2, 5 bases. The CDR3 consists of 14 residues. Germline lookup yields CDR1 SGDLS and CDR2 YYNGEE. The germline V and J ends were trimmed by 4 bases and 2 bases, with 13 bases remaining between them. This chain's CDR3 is CASSPAAAAYEQYF. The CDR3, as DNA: TGTGCCAGCAGCCCAGCGGCCGCTGCCTACGAGCAGTACTTC. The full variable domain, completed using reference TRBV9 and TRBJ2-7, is DSGVTQTPKHLITATGQRVTLRCSPRSGDLSVYWYQQSLDQGLQFLIQYYNGEERAKGNILERFSAQQFPDLHSELNLSSLELGDSALYFCASSPAAAAYEQYFGPGTRLTVT.

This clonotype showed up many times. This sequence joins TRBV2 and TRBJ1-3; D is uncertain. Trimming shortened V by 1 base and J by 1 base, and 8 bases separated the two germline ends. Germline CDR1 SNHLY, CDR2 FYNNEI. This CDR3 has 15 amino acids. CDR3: CASSEGPVSGNTIYF. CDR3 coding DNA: TGTGCCAGCAGTGAAGGACCTGTTTCTGGAAACACCATATATTTT.

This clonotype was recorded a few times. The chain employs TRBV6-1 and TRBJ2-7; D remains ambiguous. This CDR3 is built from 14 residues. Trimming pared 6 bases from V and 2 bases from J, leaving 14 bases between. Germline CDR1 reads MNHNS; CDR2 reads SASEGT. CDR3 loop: CASSSSEQTYEQYF. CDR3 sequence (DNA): TGTGCCAGCAGCTCCAGTGAACAGACCTACGAGCAGTACTTC.

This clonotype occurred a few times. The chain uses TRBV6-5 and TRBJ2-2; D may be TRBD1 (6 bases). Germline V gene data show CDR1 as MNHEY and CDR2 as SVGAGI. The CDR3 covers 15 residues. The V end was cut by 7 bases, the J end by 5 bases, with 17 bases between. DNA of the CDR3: TGTGCCAGCAATAGCGACCTAGGGGGAACCGGGGAGCTGTTTTTT. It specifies CASNSDLGGTGELFF.

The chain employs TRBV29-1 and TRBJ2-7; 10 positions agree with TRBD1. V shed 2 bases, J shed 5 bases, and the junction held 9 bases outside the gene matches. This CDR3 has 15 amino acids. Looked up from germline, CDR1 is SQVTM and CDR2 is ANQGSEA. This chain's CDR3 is CSVEQGQGPVNEQYF. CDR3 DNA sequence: TGCAGCGTTGAACAGGGACAGGGGCCTGTCAACGAGCAGTACTTC.

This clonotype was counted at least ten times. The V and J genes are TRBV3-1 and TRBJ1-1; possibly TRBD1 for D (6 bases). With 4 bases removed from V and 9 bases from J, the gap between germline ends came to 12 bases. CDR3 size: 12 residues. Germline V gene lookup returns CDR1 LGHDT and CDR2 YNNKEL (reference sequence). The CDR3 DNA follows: TGTGCCAGCAGCCTTAAGCAGGGGAAAGCTTTCTTT. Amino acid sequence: CASSLKQGKAFF.

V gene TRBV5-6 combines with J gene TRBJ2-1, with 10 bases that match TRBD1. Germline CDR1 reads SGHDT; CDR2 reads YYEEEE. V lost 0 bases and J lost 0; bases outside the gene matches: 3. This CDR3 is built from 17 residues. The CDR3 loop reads CASSLGGTGDSYNEQFF. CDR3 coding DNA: TGTGCCAGCAGCTTGGGTGGGACAGGGGACTCCTACAATGAGCAGTTCTTC.

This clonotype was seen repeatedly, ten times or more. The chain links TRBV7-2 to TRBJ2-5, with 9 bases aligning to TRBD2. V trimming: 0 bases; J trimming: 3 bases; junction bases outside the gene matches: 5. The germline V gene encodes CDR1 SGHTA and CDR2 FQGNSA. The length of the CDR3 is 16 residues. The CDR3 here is CASSLAAGGTKETQYF. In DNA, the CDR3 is TGTGCCAGCAGCTTAGCGGCGGGGGGGACTAAAGAGACCCAGTACTTC. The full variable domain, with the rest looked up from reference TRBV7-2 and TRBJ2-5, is GAGVSQSPSNKVTEKGKDVELRCDPISGHTALYWYRQSLGQGLEFLIYFQGNSAPDKSGLPSDRFSAERTGGSVSTLTIQRTQQEDSAVYLCASSLAAGGTKETQYFGPGTRLLVL.

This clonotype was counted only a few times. This CDR3 reads CAIKATMNTEAFF. The CDR3 coding sequence is TGTGCCATCAAGGCCACGATGAACACTGAAGCTTTCTTT. The rearrangement joins TRBV10-3 to TRBJ1-1; D uncertain. CDR1 ENHRY and CDR2 SYGVKD come from the germline V gene. V was clipped by 7 bases and J by 0 bases, with 9 bases between them. This CDR3 has 13 amino acids.

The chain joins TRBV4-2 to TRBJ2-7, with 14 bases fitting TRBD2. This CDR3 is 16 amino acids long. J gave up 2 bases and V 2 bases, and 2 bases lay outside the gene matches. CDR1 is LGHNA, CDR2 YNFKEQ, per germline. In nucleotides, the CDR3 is TGTGCCAGCAGCCAATCGACTAGCGGGGGGGCCTACGAGCAGTACTTC. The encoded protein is CASSQSTSGGAYEQYF.

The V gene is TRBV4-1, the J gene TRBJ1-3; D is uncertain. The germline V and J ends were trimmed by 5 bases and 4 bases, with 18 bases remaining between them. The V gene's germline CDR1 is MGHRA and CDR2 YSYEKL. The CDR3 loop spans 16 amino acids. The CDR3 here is CASSSRTGLGGNTIYF. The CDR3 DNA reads TGCGCCAGCAGCTCCAGAACCGGCCTGGGGGGAAACACCATATATTTT.

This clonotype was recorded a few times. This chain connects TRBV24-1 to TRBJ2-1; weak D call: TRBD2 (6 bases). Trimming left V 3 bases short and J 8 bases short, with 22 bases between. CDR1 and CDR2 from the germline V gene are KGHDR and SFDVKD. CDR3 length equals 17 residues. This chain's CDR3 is CATSDPQGGRVLDEQFF. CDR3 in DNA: TGTGCCACCAGTGATCCTCAGGGAGGCAGGGTGTTAGATGAGCAGTTCTTC.

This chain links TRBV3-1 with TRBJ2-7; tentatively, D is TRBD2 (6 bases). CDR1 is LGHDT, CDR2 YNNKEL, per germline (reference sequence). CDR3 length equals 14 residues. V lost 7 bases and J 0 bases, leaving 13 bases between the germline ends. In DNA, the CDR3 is TGTGCCAGCAACGCCTTCGGGGGCTCCTACGAGCAGTACTTC. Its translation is CASNAFGGSYEQYF.

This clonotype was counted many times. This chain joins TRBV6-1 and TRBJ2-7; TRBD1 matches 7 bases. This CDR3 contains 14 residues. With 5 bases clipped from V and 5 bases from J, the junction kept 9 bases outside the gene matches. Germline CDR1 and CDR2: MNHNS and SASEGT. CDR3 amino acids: CASSSQYQGDEQYF. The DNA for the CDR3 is TGTGCCAGCAGTTCGCAATATCAGGGGGACGAGCAGTACTTC.

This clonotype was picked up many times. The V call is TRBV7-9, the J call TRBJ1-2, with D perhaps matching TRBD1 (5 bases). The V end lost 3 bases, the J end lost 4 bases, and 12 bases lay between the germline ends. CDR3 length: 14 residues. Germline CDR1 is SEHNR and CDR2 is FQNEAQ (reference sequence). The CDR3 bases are TGTGCCAGCAGCTTTGCGGCAGGGTCCTATGGCTACACCTTC. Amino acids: CASSFAAGSYGYTF.

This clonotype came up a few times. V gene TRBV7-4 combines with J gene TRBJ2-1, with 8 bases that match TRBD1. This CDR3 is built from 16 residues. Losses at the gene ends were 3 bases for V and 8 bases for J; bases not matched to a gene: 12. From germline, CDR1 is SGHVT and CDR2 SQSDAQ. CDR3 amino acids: CASSFFQGASGDEQFF. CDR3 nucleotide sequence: TGTGCCAGCAGCTTTTTCCAGGGGGCATCGGGCGATGAGCAGTTCTTC. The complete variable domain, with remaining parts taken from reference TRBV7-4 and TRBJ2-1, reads GAGVSQSPRYKVAKRGRDVALRCDSISGHVTLYWYRQTLGQGSEVLTYSQSDAQRDKSGRPSGRFSAERPERSVSTLKIQRTEQGDSAVYLCASSFFQGASGDEQFFGPGTRLTVL.

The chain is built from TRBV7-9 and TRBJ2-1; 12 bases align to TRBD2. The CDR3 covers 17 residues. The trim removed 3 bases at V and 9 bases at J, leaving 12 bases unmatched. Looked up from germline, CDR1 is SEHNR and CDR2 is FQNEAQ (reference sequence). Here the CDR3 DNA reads TGTGCCAGCAGCTTCGTCCCAACTAGCGGGGGGCGGGGTGAGCAGTTCTTC. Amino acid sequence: CASSFVPTSGGRGEQFF. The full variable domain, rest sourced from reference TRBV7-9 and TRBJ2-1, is DTGVSQNPRHKITKRGQNVTFRCDPISEHNRLYWYRQTLGQGPEFLTYFQNEAQLEKSRLLSDRFSAERPKGSFSTLEIQRTEQGDSAMYLCASSFVPTSGGRGEQFFGPGTRLTVL.

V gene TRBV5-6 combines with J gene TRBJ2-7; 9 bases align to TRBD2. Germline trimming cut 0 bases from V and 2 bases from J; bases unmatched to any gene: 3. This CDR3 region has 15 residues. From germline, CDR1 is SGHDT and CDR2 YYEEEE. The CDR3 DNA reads TGTGCCAGCAGCTTGGGAGCGGGGGGAACCTACGAGCAGTACTTC. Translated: CASSLGAGGTYEQYF.

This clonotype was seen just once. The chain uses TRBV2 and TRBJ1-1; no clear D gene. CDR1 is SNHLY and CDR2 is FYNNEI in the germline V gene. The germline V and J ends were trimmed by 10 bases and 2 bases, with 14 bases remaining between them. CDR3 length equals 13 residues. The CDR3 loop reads CATKEGINTEAFF. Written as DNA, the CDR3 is TGTGCCACTAAAGAAGGGATAAACACTGAAGCTTTCTTT.

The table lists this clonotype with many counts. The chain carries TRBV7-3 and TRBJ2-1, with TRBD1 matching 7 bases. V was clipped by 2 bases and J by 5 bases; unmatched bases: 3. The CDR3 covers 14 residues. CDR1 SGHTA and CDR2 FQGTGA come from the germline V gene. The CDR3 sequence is CASSLSGQNNEQFF. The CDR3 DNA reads TGTGCCAGCAGCTTATCGGGACAGAACAATGAGCAGTTCTTC.

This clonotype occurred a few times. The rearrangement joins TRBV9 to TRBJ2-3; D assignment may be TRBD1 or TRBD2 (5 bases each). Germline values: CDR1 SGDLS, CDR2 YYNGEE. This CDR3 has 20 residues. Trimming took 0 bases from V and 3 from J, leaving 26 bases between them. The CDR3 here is CASSVDSGLRGALRTDTQYF. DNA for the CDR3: TGTGCCAGCAGCGTAGACAGCGGTTTACGAGGGGCGTTGAGGACAGATACGCAGTATTTT.